This passage covers 28 T cell receptor beta chains from one sample sequenced in a study of blood T cell repertoires in COVID-19. TCRdb's copy holds only in-frame clones and misses some; the assay was immunoSEQ multiplex PCR. This table has about 200,000 clones, 65% to 90% appearing once. The sample taken for sequencing was PBMCs or T cells enriched from blood (not recorded which). The receptor set was obtained from a woman aged 40 to 49 with acute COVID-19.

The genes are TRBV6-1 and TRBJ1-2, with no clear D. Germline V gene sequence: CDR1 MNHNS, CDR2 SASEGT. The CDR3 spans 15 residues. Trimming stripped 1 base from V and 7 bases from J, with 16 bases between. CDR3 sequence reads: CASSEVYPEVGGYTF. CDR3 bases: TGTGCCAGCAGTGAAGTCTATCCGGAGGTGGGTGGCTACACCTTC.

V is TRBV28 and J is TRBJ1-5; D possibly corresponds to TRBD1 (5 bases). The CDR3 consists of 14 residues. Germline V gives CDR1 MDHEN, CDR2 SYDVKM. V lost 5 bases to trimming and J lost 1 base, with 9 bases between them. Written as DNA, the CDR3 is TGTGCCAGCAGTACAGGTCTCAGCAATCAGCCCCAGCATTTT. Translated: CASSTGLSNQPQHF.

Only one count was recorded for this clone. The chain uses TRBV15 and TRBJ1-5; 7 bases are shared with TRBD1. The CDR3 contains 16 residues. Looked up from germline, CDR1 is LNHNV and CDR2 is YYDKDF (reference sequence). V lost 3 bases to trimming and J lost 2 bases; unmatched junction nucleotides: 7. CDR3: CATSRENRGGNQPQHF. CDR3 in DNA: TGTGCCACCAGCAGGGAAAACAGGGGAGGCAATCAGCCCCAGCATTTT.

The gene calls are TRBV2 and TRBJ1-1; TRBD1 is a possible D gene (6 bases). Trimming stripped 6 bases from V and 8 bases from J, with 13 bases between. Germline V gives CDR1 SNHLY, CDR2 FYNNEI. This CDR3 contains 12 residues. CDR3 region: CASSRTVYEAFF. DNA for the CDR3: TGTGCCAGCAGCCGGACAGTATACGAAGCTTTCTTT.

This clone was observed once. The chain couples TRBV28 to TRBJ2-1, with a possible D match to TRBD2 (5 bases). Trimming removed 2 bases from V and 6 bases from J, with 14 bases in between. The CDR3 length is 15 residues. Looked up from germline, CDR1 is MDHEN and CDR2 is SYDVKM. The CDR3 loop is CASSLSGPPTNEQFF. In DNA, the CDR3 is TGTGCCAGCAGTTTAAGCGGACCCCCGACCAATGAGCAGTTCTTC.

This rearrangement joins TRBV28 to TRBJ2-7, with 9 bases aligning to TRBD2. The CDR3 spans 14 residues. In germline, CDR1 is MDHEN, CDR2 SYDVKM. The V segment lost 2 bases and the J segment 6 bases; nucleotides outside the gene matches: 5. The CDR3 coding sequence is TGTGCCAGCAGTTTACTAGCGGGACGCGTCGAGCAGTACTTC. Amino acid sequence: CASSLLAGRVEQYF. Full variable domain (remainder filled in from reference TRBV28 and TRBJ2-7): DVKVTQSSRYLVKRTGEKVFLECVQDMDHENMFWYRQDPGLGLRLIYFSYDVKMKEKGDIPEGYSVSREKKERFSLILESASTNQTSMYLCASSLLAGRVEQYFGPGTRLTVT.

This clone was counted between two and nine times. V gene TRBV2 combines with J gene TRBJ2-7, with 7 bases aligning to TRBD2. V lost 4 bases to trimming and J lost 7 bases; unmatched junction nucleotides: 7. This CDR3 has 13 residues. Germline CDR1 is SNHLY and CDR2 is FYNNEI. This CDR3 reads CASSGFGREEQYF. CDR3 nucleotide sequence: TGTGCCAGCAGTGGGTTTGGGCGGGAGGAGCAGTACTTC. Combining the CDR3 with reference TRBV2 and TRBJ2-7 gives the whole variable domain EPEVTQTPSHQVTQMGQEVILRCVPISNHLYFYWYRQILGQKVEFLVSFYNNEISEKSEIFDDQFSVERPDGSNFTLKIRSTKLEDSAMYFCASSGFGREEQYFGPGTRLTVT.

This clone was detected once. The chain has TRBV20-1 and TRBJ1-1, with unresolved D. Deletions cut 3 bases from V and 7 bases from J, with 6 bases between. The germline V gene has CDR1 DFQATT and CDR2 SNEGSKA (reference sequence). There are 10 residues in the CDR3. The CDR3 spells CSARSFEAFF. In DNA form, the CDR3 reads TGCAGTGCTAGGTCGTTTGAAGCTTTCTTT.

The chain combines TRBV11-2 with TRBJ2-2; tentatively, D is TRBD2 (6 bases). V lost 1 base to trimming and J lost 5 bases, with 11 bases between them. From germline, CDR1 is SGHAT and CDR2 FQNNGV. The CDR3 totals 15 residues. CDR3 bases: TGTGCCAGCAGCTTAGGAGGGAGCGGGACCGGGGAGCTGTTTTTT. It encodes CASSLGGSGTGELFF.

In its sample, this clone was seen a few times. This chain joins TRBV12-3 or TRBV12-4 and TRBJ2-7, with D possibly matching TRBD2 (6 bases). V was shortened by 3 bases and J by 0 bases, with 6 bases between the two germline ends. There are 13 residues in the CDR3. CDR3 amino acids: CASSFGSSYEQYF. The CDR3 DNA reads as TGTGCCAGCAGTTTCGGGAGCTCCTACGAGCAGTACTTC.

The rearrangement links TRBV7-9 to TRBJ2-6, with D possibly TRBD1 on 6 matching bases. There are 16 residues in the CDR3. Trimming took 5 bases from V and 0 from J, leaving 11 bases between them. Germline assignment: CDR1 SEHNR and CDR2 FQNEAQ (reference sequence). CDR3 DNA sequence: TGTGCCAGCAGCGAAACGACAGGCTCTGGGGCCAACGTCCTGACTTTC. Translating it yields CASSETTGSGANVLTF.

The chain is built from TRBV29-1 and TRBJ2-1; 10 bases match TRBD2. Germline V gives CDR1 SQVTM, CDR2 ANQGSEA. The V gene end was trimmed by 8 bases and the J gene end by 4 bases; junction bases not matched to a gene: 5. There are 13 residues in the CDR3. In DNA, the CDR3 is TGCAGCACCATAGCGGGAGGTTACAATGAGCAGTTCTTC. As protein: CSTIAGGYNEQFF.

This clone was seen once. Other DNA sequences of this sample code for an identical CDR3. The chain links TRBV28 to TRBJ1-2; 9 positions agree with TRBD1. This CDR3 has 15 residues. Germline values: CDR1 MDHEN, CDR2 SYDVKM. J lost 2 bases, V lost 4 bases, and 5 bases had no gene match. CDR3 nucleotides: TGTGCCAGCAGTTCGCCGGGACAGGGAAACTATGGCTACACCTTC. The encoded protein is CASSSPGQGNYGYTF.

The chain combines TRBV27 with TRBJ1-5; D remains unclear. The ends were cut back, 6 bases at V and 1 base at J, with 16 bases in the middle. The CDR3 consists of 16 residues. Germline loops: CDR1 MNHEY, CDR2 SMNVEV (reference sequence). CDR3 DNA: TGTGCCAGCAGCCCCGGCGCGGTGATGAGCAATCAGCCCCAGCATTTT. This gives the protein CASSPGAVMSNQPQHF.

CDR3 in amino acids: CASSPTRDTQYF. In DNA form, the CDR3 reads TGCGCCAGCAGCCCCACGCGCGATACGCAGTATTTT. The chain links TRBV5-1 to TRBJ2-3; no clear D gene. Deletions cut 4 bases from V and 6 bases from J, with 9 bases between. The CDR3 loop spans 12 amino acids. CDR1 SGHRS and CDR2 YFSETQ come from the germline V gene.

A few counts support this clone. V is TRBV28 and J is TRBJ2-5; tentative D call: TRBD2 (5 bases). Trimming removed 3 bases from V and 5 bases from J, with 10 bases in between. CDR1 is MDHEN, CDR2 SYDVKM, per germline. CDR3 length: 13 amino acids. CDR3 bases: TGTGCCAGCAGTTTCTTTCGCGGGGAGACCCAGTACTTC. The encoded protein is CASSFFRGETQYF.

The chain employs TRBV6-5 and TRBJ2-3, with D unclear. The CDR3 has 13 amino acids. CDR1 is MNHEY and CDR2 is SVGAGI in the germline V gene. V shed 6 bases and J shed 3 bases, with 10 bases lying between them. This CDR3 is CASSFLGTDTQYF. The CDR3 DNA follows: TGTGCCAGCAGCTTTCTAGGAACAGATACGCAGTATTTT.

This chain connects TRBV15 to TRBJ1-4; no reliable D call. CDR3 length: 13 residues. V dropped 5 bases and J dropped 4 bases, with 8 bases sitting between them. The germline gives CDR1 LNHNV, CDR2 YYDKDF (reference sequence). The CDR3 sequence is CATSRSHNEKLFF. CDR3 bases: TGTGCCACCAGCCGCAGTCATAATGAAAAACTGTTTTTT. The complete variable domain, with remaining parts taken from reference TRBV15 and TRBJ1-4, reads DAMVIQNPRYQVTQFGKPVTLSCSQTLNHNVMYWYQQKSSQAPKLLFHYYDKDFNNEADTPDNFQSRRPNTSFCFLDIRSPGLGDTAMYLCATSRSHNEKLFFGSGTQLSVL.

J is TRBJ1-5 and V is TRBV4-1; 8 nucleotides agree with TRBD1. This CDR3 has 17 residues. The trim removed 2 bases at V and 3 bases at J, leaving 9 bases unmatched. Looked up from germline, CDR1 is MGHRA and CDR2 is YSYEKL. The CDR3 DNA is TGCGCCAGCAGCCAAACCTCAGGGGGCTTGACCAATCAGCCCCAGCATTTT. Encoded protein: CASSQTSGGLTNQPQHF.

The rearrangement links TRBV28 to TRBJ2-1; 12 bases are a match to TRBD2. CDR3 length equals 14 residues. Trimming removed 8 bases from V and 8 bases from J; junction bases left unmatched: 7. Looked up from germline, CDR1 is MDHEN and CDR2 is SYDVKM. CDR3 bases: TGTGCCAGCCAGACTAGCGGGAGTCAGTATGAGCAGTTCTTC. As protein: CASQTSGSQYEQFF.

This clone was counted once. The V and J genes are TRBV10-3 and TRBJ1-6; 7 bases line up with TRBD1. Germline V lookup: CDR1 ENHRY, CDR2 SYGVKD. Losses at the gene ends were 2 bases for V and 10 bases for J; bases not matched to a gene: 14. The CDR3 is 17 amino acids. For the CDR3, the DNA is TGTGCCATCAGTGAGATAGCCGTACAGGGGTTCAGCTCACCCCTCCACTTT. The encoded protein is CAISEIAVQGFSSPLHF.

A remark on this clone: A read error may produce the germline difference seen at one junction end. This rearrangement joins TRBV7-2 to TRBJ1-1, with D uncertain. The CDR3 is 20 residues long. Per the germline V gene, CDR1 is SGHTA and CDR2 is FQGNSA. The CDR3 protein is CASSLAAGLLGSRMNTEAFF. Written as DNA, the CDR3 is TGTGCCAGCAGTTTAGCCGCCGGTCTTTTGGGCAGTCGAATGAACACTGAAGCTTTCTTT.

Details on this clone: Other DNA sequences from this sample encode an identical CDR3 as well. The CDR3 DNA follows: TGTGCCAGCAGCTCCGGGGGGTACAATGAGCAGTTCTTC. Protein product: CASSSGGYNEQFF. This chain uses TRBV11-3 with TRBJ2-1; 7 nucleotides match TRBD2. V lost 4 bases to trimming and J lost 4 bases; unmatched junction nucleotides: 1. CDR3 length: 13 residues. The V gene's germline CDR1 is SGHNT and CDR2 YENEEA.

The DNA for the CDR3 is TGTGCCAGCAGCGTAGGGAGAACTACATCCATATATTTT. Translated, it gives CASSVGRTTSIYF. The chain is built from TRBV9 and TRBJ1-3; D ambiguous. Between the trimmed V and J ends, which lost 0 bases and 11 bases, there was a span of 12 bases. CDR1 is SGDLS, CDR2 YYNGEE, per germline. This CDR3 is 13 amino acids long. Using reference TRBV9 and TRBJ1-3 for the parts outside the CDR3, the full variable domain is DSGVTQTPKHLITATGQRVTLRCSPRSGDLSVYWYQQSLDQGLQFLIQYYNGEERAKGNILERFSAQQFPDLHSELNLSSLELGDSALYFCASSVGRTTSIYFGEGSWLTVV.

V and J are TRBV7-9 and TRBJ1-2; tentative D call: TRBD1 (5 bases). V lost 1 base, J lost 5 bases, and 14 bases lay in between. Germline CDR1 reads SEHNR; CDR2 reads FQNEAQ (reference sequence). This CDR3 is built from 15 residues. Written as DNA, the CDR3 is TGTGCCAGCAGCTTAGGGTCAGGGCACTCATATGGCTACACCTTC. Translated: CASSLGSGHSYGYTF. Full variable domain (rest looked up from reference TRBV7-9 and TRBJ1-2): DTGVSQNPRHKITKRGQNVTFRCDPISEHNRLYWYRQTLGQGPEFLTYFQNEAQLEKSRLLSDRFSAERPKGSFSTLEIQRTEQGDSAMYLCASSLGSGHSYGYTFGSGTRLTVV.

This clone was detected a few times. The CDR3 protein is CASSLVRGYEQYF. The CDR3, as DNA: TGTGCCAGCAGCCTGGTGAGAGGTTACGAGCAGTACTTC. The chain links TRBV5-8 to TRBJ2-7; D uncertain. The CDR3 has 13 amino acids. Trimming left V 4 bases short and J 4 bases short, with 12 bases between. Per the germline V gene, CDR1 is SGHTS and CDR2 is YDEGEE.

The genes are TRBV4-2 and TRBJ1-5; D unclear. The V end lost 4 bases, the J end lost 5 bases, and 15 bases lay between the germline ends. The germline gives CDR1 LGHNA, CDR2 YNFKEQ. CDR3 length: 15 residues. In nucleotides, the CDR3 is TGTGCCAGCAGCCCCCTGGATTGGGGAGATCAGCCCCAGCATTTT. This translates into CASSPLDWGDQPQHF.

The chain joins TRBV6-5 to TRBJ1-3; possibly TRBD1 for D (5 bases). V was clipped by 7 bases and J by 2 bases, with 15 bases between them. CDR1 MNHEY and CDR2 SVGAGI come from the germline V gene. The CDR3 is made up of 15 amino acids. CDR3 nucleotides: TGTGCCAGCATTCTTTCAGAGGACACTGGAAACACCATATATTTT. Encoded protein: CASILSEDTGNTIYF.